The rows below give T cell receptor beta chains drawn from one sample of a study of blood T cell repertoires in COVID-19. Profiled with immunoSEQ multiplex PCR; TCRdb holds only in-frame clones, not every one. The top ten clones hold about 4% of a sample with hundreds of thousands of clones, around 84% of them seen once. The sample taken for sequencing was PBMCs or T cells enriched from blood (not recorded which). Every receptor here comes from a man aged 25 to 40 with acute COVID-19. CDR3s include the opening cysteine and the closing phenylalanine or tryptophan. Fields, in order: D gene, clone size, J gene, V gene, CDR3 DNA, CDR3 protein. D genes are given only for firm matches. Clone size is given for some rows only: seen once, a few or many times, or a class if the clone is expanded.

TRBD1 | few | TRBJ1-2 | TRBV18 | TGTGCCAGCACGGGACAGCCTAACTATGGCTACACCTTC | CASTGQPNYGYTF
NA | NA | TRBJ2-2 | TRBV18 | TGTGCCAGCTCCCCAATTTCAGATAACACCGGGGAGCTGTTTTTT | CASSPISDNTGELFF
TRBD2 | NA | TRBJ2-3 | TRBV5-1 | TGCGCCAGCAGCTTGGAGCGGGGGGTGGAAGATACGCAGTATTTT | CASSLERGVEDTQYF
TRBD1 | NA | TRBJ1-6 | TRBV6-2/TRBV6-3 | TGTGCCAGCAGTCTACTCAAACAGGGGATGGCCTATAATTCACCCCTCCACTTT | CASSLLKQGMAYNSPLHF
TRBD2 | NA | TRBJ2-3 | TRBV11-2 | TGTGCCAGCAGCTTAGGCGGGGGGTGGGCTACGCAGTATTTT | CASSLGGGWATQYF
NA | NA | TRBJ2-5 | TRBV24-1 | TGTGCCACCAGCCGCGGGGACCTCCCCATGGAGACCCAGTACTTC | CATSRGDLPMETQYF
TRBD1 | NA | TRBJ2-5 | TRBV19 | TGTGCCAGTAGTCCGGACAGGGGGGTAGGAGAGACCCAGTACTTC | CASSPDRGVGETQYF
NA | NA | TRBJ1-4 | TRBV28 | TGTGCCACCCACCGGGACCCCTGGAGGGATGAAAAACTGTTTTTT | CATHRDPWRDEKLFF
TRBD1 | NA | TRBJ1-2 | TRBV27 | TGTGCCAGCAGTTACGGGACAGGGGCCTATGGCTACACCTTC | CASSYGTGAYGYTF
TRBD2 | NA | TRBJ2-5 | TRBV9 | TGTGCCAGCAGCGGGGGACTAGCGGGGCAAGAGACCCAGTACTTC | CASSGGLAGQETQYF
NA | NA | TRBJ1-5 | TRBV20-1 | TGCAGTGCTAGCGAGGGTCAGCCCCAGCATTTT | CSASEGQPQHF
NA | NA | TRBJ1-1 | TRBV5-1 | TGTGCCAGCAGCTTGATGGACACCCCCGGGTACGCTTTCTTT | CASSLMDTPGYAFF
NA | NA | TRBJ1-2 | TRBV13 | TGTGCCAGCAGCATTGCGGATTATGGCTACACCTTC | CASSIADYGYTF
NA | once | TRBJ2-1 | TRBV6-5 | TGTGCCAGCAGGCGGGACCTAAGCTCCTACAATGAGCAGTTCTTC | CASRRDLSSYNEQFF
TRBD1 | NA | TRBJ2-1 | TRBV24-1 | TGTGCCACCAGTGTTCCTCTCGGGACAGGGGGGAATGAGCAGTTCTTC | CATSVPLGTGGNEQFF
TRBD1 | NA | TRBJ2-1 | TRBV30 | TGTGCCTGGGGACAGGGGTCGGCCTACAATGAGCAGTTCTTC | CAWGQGSAYNEQFF
TRBD1 | once | TRBJ2-2 | TRBV7-8 | TGTGCCAGCAGCTTATCTACCCGACAGGGGCCTTACCGGGGAGCTGTTCCTGGGCAGCTGTTTTTT | CASSLSTRQGPYRGAVPGQLFF
NA | few | TRBJ1-2 | TRBV12-3/TRBV12-4 | TGTGCCAGCAGTCAAGACAGGCGGTATGGCTACACCTTC | CASSQDRRYGYTF
NA | NA | TRBJ1-1 | TRBV3-1/TRBV3-2 | TGTGCCAGCAGAGGAGACAGACTGAACACTGAAGCTTTCTTT | CASRGDRLNTEAFF
TRBD2 | once | TRBJ2-2 | TRBV5-1 | TGCGCCAGCAGCTGGCCGGCAGCGGGGAGGAACACCGGGGAGCTGTTTTTT | CASSWPAAGRNTGELFF